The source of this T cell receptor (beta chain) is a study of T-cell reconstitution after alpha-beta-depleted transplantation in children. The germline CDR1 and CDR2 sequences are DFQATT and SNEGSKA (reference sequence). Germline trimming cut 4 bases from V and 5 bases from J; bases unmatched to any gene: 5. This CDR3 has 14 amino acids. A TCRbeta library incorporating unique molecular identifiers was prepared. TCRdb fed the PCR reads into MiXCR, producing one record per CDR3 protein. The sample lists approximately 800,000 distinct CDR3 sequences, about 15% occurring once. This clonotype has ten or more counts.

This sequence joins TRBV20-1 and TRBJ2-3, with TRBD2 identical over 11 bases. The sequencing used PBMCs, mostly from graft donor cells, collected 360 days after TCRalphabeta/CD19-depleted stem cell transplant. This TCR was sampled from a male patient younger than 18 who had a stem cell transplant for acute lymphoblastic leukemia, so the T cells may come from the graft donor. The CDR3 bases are TGCAGTGCTATAGCGGGAGGGCCAGAAGATACGCAGTATTTT. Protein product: CSAIAGGPEDTQYF.